This entry concerns a single TCR beta chain. Authors' methods: How many nucleated cells were present was estimated from reference gene primer amplification. Some clones are missing from TCRdb's copy, which holds only in-frame ones; the method was immunoSEQ multiplex PCR. V, J and clone size reflect that table, while D and trimming were determined from the DNA. The sample holds under 50,000 clones, more than 65% seen once. The sample comes from a study of blood T cell repertoires in COVID-19. Background on the study: COVID-19 samples, acute and convalescent, were from the United States, Italy and Spain. Sources were T cells, B-cell-depleted T cells, or PBMCs; the material itself was cDNA or gDNA.

J gave up 8 bases and V 7 bases, and 14 bases lay outside the gene matches. This CDR3 is 14 amino acids long. The germline gives CDR1 SQVTM, CDR2 ANQGSEA. Sequenced sample: peripheral blood. The chain couples TRBV29-1 to TRBJ2-4, with 7 bases lining up with TRBD1. The sequence was obtained from a man between 65 and 85 years old with acute or convalescent COVID-19. In DNA, the CDR3 is TGCAGCGCCCTGTACAGGGGTCGCCGGGACATTCAGTACTTC. Residues: CSALYRGRRDIQYF.